This T cell receptor (beta chain) is drawn from a study of shared clonotypes between healthy human individuals. Study-level results: Collection of samples was limited to blood; tissue repertoires likely differ. Relative to their counterparts shared across all four donors, non-shared clonotypes exhibited diminished generation probabilities.

With regard to this clone: Its target is unknown.

TCRdb's copy holds only in-frame clones and misses some; the assay was immunoSEQ multiplex PCR. The data show over a million clones, roughly 96% seen once. Sequenced sample: naive CD4+ T cells sorted from blood. Subset noted: CD45RA+ positively selected. This clonotype originated in a man aged 30 to 45 in good health.

CDR3 nucleotides: TGTGCCAGCCTCGTAGGTTTTAGGTACAATACTGGGAATGAGCAGTTCTTC. Translated: CASLVGFRYNTGNEQFF. This rearrangement joins TRBV2 to TRBJ2-1; D not certain. From germline, CDR1 is SNHLY and CDR2 FYNNEI. V lost 8 bases to trimming and J lost 7 bases, with 27 bases between them. The CDR3 contains 17 residues.